This T cell receptor beta chain is from a study of PD-1 blockade in classical Hodgkin lymphoma. This clone was recorded at least ten times. Its matching antigen is unknown. The repertoire was sequenced with immunoSEQ multiplex PCR; TCRdb's copy has only in-frame clones and lacks some. The table records tens of thousands of clones, roughly 70% of them present only once. Relapse was seen in all patients after autologous stem cell transplantation, and brentuximab vedotin exposure was variable. Best response was recorded as complete response, partial response or progressive disease. General study findings and limits: The study reported lower baseline TCR diversity in newly diagnosed patients than in healthy donors. Baseline diversity was lower in partial responders and progressors than complete responders.

The clonotype comes from a human donor with classical Hodgkin lymphoma. Source: peripheral blood mononuclear cells (PBMCs), taken before the second cycle of nivolumab.

CDR3 sequence (DNA): TGTGCCAGCAGCTTGGCATACAATGAGCAGTTCTTC. Amino acid sequence: CASSLAYNEQFF. This chain links TRBV5-8 with TRBJ2-1, with no clear D. Trimming cost V 0 bases and J 4 bases, with 2 bases left between them. Germline V CDR1 and CDR2: SGHTS, YDEGEE. The CDR3 totals 12 residues.